These 21 T cell receptor beta chains came from one sample sequenced in a study of shared clonotypes between healthy human individuals. Sequencing was performed with immunoSEQ multiplex PCR; in TCRdb, only in-frame clones are kept and a portion is missing. The sample includes more than 1.2 million clones, just under 99% seen only once; the top ten take 0.36%. The specimen was naive CD4+ T cells sorted from blood. Subset given: CD45RA+ positively selected. These receptors were collected from a young man in good health.

The rearrangement joins TRBV7-6 to TRBJ2-3, with 8 nucleotides matching TRBD1. From germline, CDR1 is SGHVS and CDR2 FNYEAQ. J was trimmed by 0 bases and V by 5 bases; bases with no gene match: 4. The CDR3 length is 15 residues. The CDR3 reads CASSIWTGSTDTQYF. The CDR3 DNA follows: TGTGCCAGCAGCATCTGGACAGGGAGCACAGATACGCAGTATTTT.

The rearrangement joins TRBV19 to TRBJ1-5; possible D gene TRBD1, 5 bases. The CDR3 covers 15 residues. The germline CDR1 and CDR2 sequences are LNHDA and SQIVND (reference sequence). The germline V and J ends were trimmed by 5 bases and 1 base, with 12 bases remaining between them. The CDR3 sequence is CASSAQGVSNQPQHF. DNA of the CDR3: TGTGCCAGTAGTGCCCAGGGAGTGAGCAATCAGCCCCAGCATTTT.

This chain connects TRBV7-9 to TRBJ2-2, with TRBD2 matching 13 bases. The trim removed 3 bases at V and 6 bases at J, leaving 4 bases unmatched. Germline values: CDR1 SEHNR, CDR2 FQNEAQ (reference sequence). CDR3 length: 16 residues. The CDR3 loop reads CASSLNTSGRAGELFF. In DNA form, the CDR3 reads TGTGCCAGCAGCTTGAACACTAGCGGGAGGGCCGGGGAGCTGTTTTTT.

This clone is a singleton in its sample. The CDR3 DNA reads as TGCGCCAGCAGCTTGGGAGGAGGCCTGGGACAAGAGACCCAGTACTTC. It encodes CASSLGGGLGQETQYF. The chain carries TRBV5-1 and TRBJ2-5; perhaps TRBD2 as D (5 bases). CDR3 length equals 16 residues. CDR1 is SGHRS and CDR2 is YFSETQ in the germline V gene. V lost 0 bases and J 2 bases, leaving 14 bases between the germline ends.

CDR3 DNA sequence: TGCGCCAGCAGCCAAGGTCCAGCCGCGAACACCGGGGAGCTGTTTTTT. Translated, it gives CASSQGPAANTGELFF. The V and J genes are TRBV4-1 and TRBJ2-2, with D unclear. Per germline, CDR1 MGHRA and CDR2 YSYEKL. V lost 1 base to trimming and J lost 0 bases, with 9 bases between them. This CDR3 is built from 16 residues.

The rearrangement joins TRBV15 to TRBJ1-3, with D unresolved. Per the germline V gene, CDR1 is LNHNV and CDR2 is YYDKDF (reference sequence). The CDR3 runs 13 residues. The V and J ends lost 0 bases and 4 bases respectively, with 4 bases between them. The CDR3 loop reads CATSRDKGNTIYF. CDR3 in DNA: TGTGCCACCAGCAGAGATAAGGGAAACACCATATATTTT.

The chain employs TRBV5-4 and TRBJ1-2; the D gene is possibly TRBD1 (6 bases). This CDR3 is built from 16 residues. Per germline, CDR1 SGHNT and CDR2 YYREEE (reference sequence). V shed 4 bases and J shed 5 bases, with 21 bases lying between them. CDR3: CASSIRLRGRRYGYTF. The CDR3, as DNA: TGTGCCAGCAGCATTAGGCTTCGGGGGCGGCGATATGGCTACACCTTC. The full variable domain, its missing parts supplied by reference TRBV5-4 and TRBJ1-2, is ETGVTQSPTHLIKTRGQQVTLRCSSQSGHNTVSWYQQALGQGPQFIFQYYREEENGRGNFPPRFSGLQFPNYSSELNVNALELDDSALYLCASSIRLRGRRYGYTFGSGTRLTVV.

The chain links TRBV11-3 to TRBJ2-7; D unresolved. Germline CDR1 reads SGHNT; CDR2 reads YENEEA. This CDR3 has 14 amino acids. The V gene lost 1 base and the J gene lost 1 base, with 8 bases spanning the gap. CDR3 amino acids: CASSLGSDSYEQYF. The DNA of the CDR3 is TGTGCCAGCAGCTTAGGGAGTGATTCCTACGAGCAGTACTTC.

The chain uses TRBV18 and TRBJ2-7; maybe TRBD1 (7 bases). The CDR3 extends over 15 amino acids. Between the trimmed V and J ends, which lost 4 bases and 3 bases, there was a span of 16 bases. Germline CDR1 reads KGHSH; CDR2 reads LQKENI. CDR3 amino acids: CASSLRDSKNYEQYF. In nucleotides, the CDR3 is TGTGCCAGCTCACTGCGGGACAGCAAGAACTACGAGCAGTACTTC. The full variable domain, in which reference TRBV18 and TRBJ2-7 provide the parts outside the CDR3, is NAGVMQNPRHLVRRRGQEARLRCSPMKGHSHVYWYRQLPEEGLKFMVYLQKENIIDESGMPKERFSAEFPKEGPSILRIQQVVRGDSAAYFCASSLRDSKNYEQYFGPGTRLTVT.

This sequence joins TRBV6-5 and TRBJ1-2, with D possibly being TRBD1 (5 bases). The CDR3 runs 12 residues. Germline V gene data show CDR1 as MNHEY and CDR2 as SVGAGI. V was pared by 4 bases and J by 4 bases, with 7 bases between. The CDR3 nucleotides are TGTGCCAGCAGTTTAGACAGCTATGGCTACACCTTC. Encoded protein: CASSLDSYGYTF.

The chain couples TRBV10-3 to TRBJ2-5; D is possibly TRBD2 (6 bases). Germline V lookup: CDR1 ENHRY, CDR2 SYGVKD. The CDR3 has 16 residues. V lost 0 bases and J 2 bases, leaving 13 bases between the germline ends. The CDR3 DNA follows: TGTGCCATCAGTGAGTCGGATCTGACTAGACAAGAGACCCAGTACTTC. This translates into CAISESDLTRQETQYF.

The chain links TRBV30 to TRBJ2-1, with 11 bases identical to TRBD2. This CDR3 has 14 residues. V gave up 0 bases and J gave up 10 bases; unmatched junction bases: 5. Germline V gives CDR1 GTSNPN, CDR2 SVGIG (reference sequence). DNA for the CDR3: TGTGCCTGGAGTGTCCTAGCGGGAGGCAGCGAGCAGTTCTTC. This gives the protein CAWSVLAGGSEQFF.

The V gene is TRBV29-1, the J gene TRBJ2-7; 11 bases line up with TRBD2. This CDR3 spans 14 amino acids. Germline loops: CDR1 SQVTM, CDR2 ANQGSEA. J gave up 4 bases and V 6 bases, and 8 bases lay outside the gene matches. DNA of the CDR3: TGCAGCGTGACCCGACTAGCGGGAATGTACGAGCAGTACTTC. Translation: CSVTRLAGMYEQYF.

The chain has TRBV5-1 and TRBJ2-7; D gene uncertain. V lost 2 bases and J 3 bases, leaving 12 bases between the germline ends. Germline V gives CDR1 SGHRS, CDR2 YFSETQ. The CDR3 loop spans 14 amino acids. CDR3 coding DNA: TGCGCCAGCAGCTTAGGTCCTGAGTACTACGAGCAGTACTTC. Translated: CASSLGPEYYEQYF.

The V gene is TRBV7-9, the J gene TRBJ2-6, with TRBD1 matching over 7 bases. The J segment lost 1 base and the V segment lost 8 bases, leaving 5 bases of the junction unmatched. Germline V lookup: CDR1 SEHNR, CDR2 FQNEAQ (reference sequence). The CDR3 covers 15 residues. The DNA for the CDR3 is TGTGCCAGCGGATGGGGACAGTCTGGGGCCAACGTCCTGACTTTC. This sequence encodes CASGWGQSGANVLTF. The entire variable domain, with the rest obtained from reference TRBV7-9 and TRBJ2-6, is as follows: DTGVSQNPRHKITKRGQNVTFRCDPISEHNRLYWYRQTLGQGPEFLTYFQNEAQLEKSRLLSDRFSAERPKGSFSTLEIQRTEQGDSAMYLCASGWGQSGANVLTFGAGSRLTVL.

This rearrangement joins TRBV18 to TRBJ2-3; 7 nucleotides align to TRBD2. The length of the CDR3 is 16 residues. Germline V CDR1 and CDR2: KGHSH, LQKENI. The junction had 11 bases not matched to a gene; V was cut back by 3 bases and J by 5 bases. The CDR3 loop reads CASSPTVGRALDTQYF. Written as DNA, the CDR3 is TGTGCCAGCTCACCGACCGTTGGGAGGGCCTTAGATACGCAGTATTTT.

This clone was found once. V and J are TRBV7-9 and TRBJ1-5, with 8 bases fitting TRBD1. The CDR3 totals 14 residues. The germline V gene encodes CDR1 SEHNR and CDR2 FQNEAQ (reference sequence). After removal of 6 bases from V and 6 bases from J, the junction contained 7 bases not matched to a gene. The CDR3 coding sequence is TGTGCCAGCAGTCCGACAGGGGTCAGTCAGCCCCAGCATTTT. The encoded protein is CASSPTGVSQPQHF.

About this clone: This specimen includes other DNA sequences encoding the same CDR3. This rearrangement joins TRBV6-1 to TRBJ1-1; D is unclear. Germline V gene sequence: CDR1 MNHNS, CDR2 SASEGT. This CDR3 has 11 amino acids. V was cut by 7 bases and J by 1 base, with 4 bases left in between. In nucleotides, the CDR3 is TGTGCCAGCACCCAGAACACTGAAGCTTTCTTT. Translated: CASTQNTEAFF.

The J gene is TRBJ2-7, the V gene TRBV9; 8 nucleotides agree with TRBD1. Germline V gives CDR1 SGDLS, CDR2 YYNGEE. The V gene end was trimmed by 4 bases and the J gene end by 5 bases; junction bases not matched to a gene: 11. The CDR3 runs 15 residues. CDR3 region: CASSSTVGQGHEQYF. The CDR3 DNA reads as TGTGCCAGCAGCTCAACCGTCGGACAGGGCCACGAGCAGTACTTC.

The V gene is TRBV7-7, the J gene TRBJ2-1; 8 bases map to TRBD1. Unmatched junction bases numbered 4, after V lost 3 bases and J lost 6 bases. The V gene's germline CDR1 is SSHAT and CDR2 FNYEAQ (reference sequence). The CDR3 is 14 residues long. The CDR3 protein is CASSFRTGLNEQFF. The CDR3 DNA reads TGTGCCAGCAGCTTCCGGACAGGGCTCAATGAGCAGTTCTTC. The entire variable domain, with the rest obtained from reference TRBV7-7 and TRBJ2-1, is as follows: GAGVSQSPRYKVTKRGQDVTLRCDPISSHATLYWYQQALGQGPEFLTYFNYEAQPDKSGLPSDRFSAERPEGSISTLTIQRTEQRDSAMYRCASSFRTGLNEQFFGPGTRLTVL.

V and J are TRBV18 and TRBJ1-1; a possible D gene is TRBD1 (5 bases). CDR1 KGHSH and CDR2 LQKENI come from the germline V gene. This CDR3 is 14 amino acids long. Trimming left V 4 bases short and J 5 bases short, with 14 bases between. CDR3 amino acids: CASSRRMGRTEAFF. The CDR3 DNA follows: TGTGCCAGCTCACGCCGTATGGGACGGACTGAAGCTTTCTTT.